Each of the 9 T cell receptor beta chains below was sequenced from the same sample in a study of identical twins. MiXCR was run by TCRdb on the 5' RACE reads, yielding one entry per CDR3 protein. The sample lists 1.5 million to 2 million distinct CDR3 sequences, around 29% occurring once. The sequencing input was cord blood. These receptors all come from a newborn girl in good health.

The chain is built from TRBV25-1 and TRBJ2-4, with TRBD1 identical over 7 bases. The last part of the DNA fits TRBJ2-7 better; the J call may be wrong. Germline V CDR1 and CDR2: MGHDK, SYGVNS. The CDR3 has 17 residues. CDR3 sequence: CASSEYGPPDRVHEQYF. The CDR3 DNA follows: TGTGCCAGCAGTGAATATGGCCCTCCTGACAGGGTCCACGAGCAGTACTTC.

The chain combines TRBV30 with TRBJ2-5, with D possibly being TRBD1 or TRBD2 (5 bases each). The V end was cut by 3 bases, the J end by 3 bases, with 11 bases between. Germline lookup yields CDR1 GTSNPN and CDR2 SVGIG (reference sequence). This CDR3 has 13 residues. CDR3 loop: CAWRPLGEETQYF. In nucleotides, the CDR3 is TGTGCCTGGAGACCCCTGGGGGAAGAGACCCAGTACTTC. Supplemented by reference TRBV30 and TRBJ2-5, the full variable domain reads SQTIHQWPATLVQPVGSPLSLECTVEGTSNPNLYWYRQAAGRGLQLLFYSVGIGQISSEVPQNLSASRPQDRQFILSSKKLLLSDSGFYLCAWRPLGEETQYFGPGTRLLVL.

This clonotype was observed a few times. CDR3 region: CASSPPPGYEQFF. The CDR3 DNA reads TGTGCCAGCTCACCACCGCCCGGGTATGAGCAGTTCTTC. The chain joins TRBV18 to TRBJ2-1; unclear D gene. Germline CDR1 reads KGHSH; CDR2 reads LQKENI. This CDR3 has 13 amino acids. The V end was cut by 0 bases, the J end by 8 bases, with 8 bases between.

J is TRBJ2-7 and V is TRBV11-2, with D possibly being TRBD2 (6 bases). Germline V CDR1 and CDR2: SGHAT, FQNNGV. V lost 4 bases and J lost 0, with 10 bases in between. The CDR3 runs to 14 residues. The CDR3 spells CASSWDWSSYEQYF. CDR3 sequence (DNA): TGTGCCAGCAGCTGGGACTGGAGCTCCTACGAGCAGTACTTC.

This clonotype occurred a few times. The rearrangement links TRBV11-2 to TRBJ2-3, with D perhaps TRBD2 (6 bases). This CDR3 is built from 16 residues. V was cut by 2 bases and J by 1 base, with 13 bases left in between. Germline V CDR1 and CDR2: SGHAT, FQNNGV. In DNA form, the CDR3 reads TGTGCCAGCAGCTTAAGTCGATCGGGGGGCACAGATACGCAGTATTTT. Amino acid sequence: CASSLSRSGGTDTQYF.

The chain employs TRBV6-5 and TRBJ2-1, with 13 nucleotides matching TRBD2. The germline V gene encodes CDR1 MNHEY and CDR2 SVGAGI. The CDR3 runs 17 residues. V lost 2 bases and J lost 7; bases outside the gene matches: 8. The CDR3 nucleotides are TGTGCCAGCAGTTACCTACCTGGACTAGCGGGAGAAAATGAGCAGTTCTTC. Amino acids: CASSYLPGLAGENEQFF.

The chain recombines TRBV25-1 with TRBJ2-3; no clear D. The V end lost 3 bases, the J end lost 1 base, and 17 bases lay between the germline ends. Germline V CDR1 and CDR2: MGHDK, SYGVNS. This CDR3 spans 17 amino acids. The CDR3 reads CASSDASLTTGTDTQYF. In DNA form, the CDR3 reads TGTGCCAGCAGTGATGCGTCGCTCACAACCGGCACAGATACGCAGTATTTT.

This clonotype came up a few times. The chain is built from TRBV3-1 and TRBJ2-3; 10 nucleotides match TRBD2. Germline CDR1 LGHDT, CDR2 YNNKEL (reference sequence). This CDR3 spans 17 amino acids. The V and J ends lost 4 bases and 1 base, in that order; junction bases with no gene match: 8. DNA of the CDR3: TGTGCCAGCAGCCGGGCGCGCGGGACTAGCGGCACAGATACGCAGTATTTT. Its translation is CASSRARGTSGTDTQYF.

The rearrangement joins TRBV5-4 to TRBJ2-4; 9 bases fit TRBD1. CDR1 and CDR2 from the germline V gene are SGHNT and YYREEE (reference sequence). The CDR3 runs to 17 residues. With 4 bases clipped from V and 1 base from J, the junction kept 9 bases outside the gene matches. The CDR3 nucleotides are TGTGCCAGCAGCGGCGGGACAGGGTTAGGGGCCAAAAACATTCAGTACTTC. Translation gives CASSGGTGLGAKNIQYF.